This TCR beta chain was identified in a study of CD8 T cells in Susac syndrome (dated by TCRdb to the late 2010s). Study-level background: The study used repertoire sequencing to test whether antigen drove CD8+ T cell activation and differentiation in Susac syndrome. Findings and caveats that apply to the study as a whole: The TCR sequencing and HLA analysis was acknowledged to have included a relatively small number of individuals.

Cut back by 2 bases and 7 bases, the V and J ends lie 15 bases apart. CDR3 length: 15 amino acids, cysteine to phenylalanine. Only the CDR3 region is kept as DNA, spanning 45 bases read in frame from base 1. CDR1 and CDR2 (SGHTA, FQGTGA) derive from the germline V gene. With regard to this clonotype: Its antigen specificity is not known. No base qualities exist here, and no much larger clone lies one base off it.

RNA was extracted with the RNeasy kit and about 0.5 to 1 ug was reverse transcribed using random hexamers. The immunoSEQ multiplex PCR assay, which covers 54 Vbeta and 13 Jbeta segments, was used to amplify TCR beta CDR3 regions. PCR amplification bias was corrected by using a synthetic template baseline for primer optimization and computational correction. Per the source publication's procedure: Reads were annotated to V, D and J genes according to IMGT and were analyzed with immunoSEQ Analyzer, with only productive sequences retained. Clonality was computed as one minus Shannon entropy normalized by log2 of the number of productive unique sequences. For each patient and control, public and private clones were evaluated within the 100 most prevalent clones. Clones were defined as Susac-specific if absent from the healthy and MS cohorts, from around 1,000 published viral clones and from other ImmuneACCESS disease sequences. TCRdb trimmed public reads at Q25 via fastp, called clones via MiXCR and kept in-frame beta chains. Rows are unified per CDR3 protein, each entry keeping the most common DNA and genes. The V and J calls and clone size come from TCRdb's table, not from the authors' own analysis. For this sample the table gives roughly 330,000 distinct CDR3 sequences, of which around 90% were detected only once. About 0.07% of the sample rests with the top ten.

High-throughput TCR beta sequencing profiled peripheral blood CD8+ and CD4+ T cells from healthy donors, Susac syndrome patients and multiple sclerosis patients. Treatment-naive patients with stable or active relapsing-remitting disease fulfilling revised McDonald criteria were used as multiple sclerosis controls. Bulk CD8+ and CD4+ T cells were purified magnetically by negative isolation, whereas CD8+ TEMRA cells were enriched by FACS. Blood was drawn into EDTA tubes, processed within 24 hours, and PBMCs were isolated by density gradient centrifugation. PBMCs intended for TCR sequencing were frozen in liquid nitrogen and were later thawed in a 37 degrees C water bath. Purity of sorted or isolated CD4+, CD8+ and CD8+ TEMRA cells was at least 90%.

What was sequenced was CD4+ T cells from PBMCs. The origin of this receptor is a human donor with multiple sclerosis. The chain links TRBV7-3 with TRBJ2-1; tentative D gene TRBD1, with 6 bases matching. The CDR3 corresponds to CASSLYTTGENEQFF. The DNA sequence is TGTGCCAGCAGCTTATATACGACAGGTGAAAATGAGCAGTTCTTC.